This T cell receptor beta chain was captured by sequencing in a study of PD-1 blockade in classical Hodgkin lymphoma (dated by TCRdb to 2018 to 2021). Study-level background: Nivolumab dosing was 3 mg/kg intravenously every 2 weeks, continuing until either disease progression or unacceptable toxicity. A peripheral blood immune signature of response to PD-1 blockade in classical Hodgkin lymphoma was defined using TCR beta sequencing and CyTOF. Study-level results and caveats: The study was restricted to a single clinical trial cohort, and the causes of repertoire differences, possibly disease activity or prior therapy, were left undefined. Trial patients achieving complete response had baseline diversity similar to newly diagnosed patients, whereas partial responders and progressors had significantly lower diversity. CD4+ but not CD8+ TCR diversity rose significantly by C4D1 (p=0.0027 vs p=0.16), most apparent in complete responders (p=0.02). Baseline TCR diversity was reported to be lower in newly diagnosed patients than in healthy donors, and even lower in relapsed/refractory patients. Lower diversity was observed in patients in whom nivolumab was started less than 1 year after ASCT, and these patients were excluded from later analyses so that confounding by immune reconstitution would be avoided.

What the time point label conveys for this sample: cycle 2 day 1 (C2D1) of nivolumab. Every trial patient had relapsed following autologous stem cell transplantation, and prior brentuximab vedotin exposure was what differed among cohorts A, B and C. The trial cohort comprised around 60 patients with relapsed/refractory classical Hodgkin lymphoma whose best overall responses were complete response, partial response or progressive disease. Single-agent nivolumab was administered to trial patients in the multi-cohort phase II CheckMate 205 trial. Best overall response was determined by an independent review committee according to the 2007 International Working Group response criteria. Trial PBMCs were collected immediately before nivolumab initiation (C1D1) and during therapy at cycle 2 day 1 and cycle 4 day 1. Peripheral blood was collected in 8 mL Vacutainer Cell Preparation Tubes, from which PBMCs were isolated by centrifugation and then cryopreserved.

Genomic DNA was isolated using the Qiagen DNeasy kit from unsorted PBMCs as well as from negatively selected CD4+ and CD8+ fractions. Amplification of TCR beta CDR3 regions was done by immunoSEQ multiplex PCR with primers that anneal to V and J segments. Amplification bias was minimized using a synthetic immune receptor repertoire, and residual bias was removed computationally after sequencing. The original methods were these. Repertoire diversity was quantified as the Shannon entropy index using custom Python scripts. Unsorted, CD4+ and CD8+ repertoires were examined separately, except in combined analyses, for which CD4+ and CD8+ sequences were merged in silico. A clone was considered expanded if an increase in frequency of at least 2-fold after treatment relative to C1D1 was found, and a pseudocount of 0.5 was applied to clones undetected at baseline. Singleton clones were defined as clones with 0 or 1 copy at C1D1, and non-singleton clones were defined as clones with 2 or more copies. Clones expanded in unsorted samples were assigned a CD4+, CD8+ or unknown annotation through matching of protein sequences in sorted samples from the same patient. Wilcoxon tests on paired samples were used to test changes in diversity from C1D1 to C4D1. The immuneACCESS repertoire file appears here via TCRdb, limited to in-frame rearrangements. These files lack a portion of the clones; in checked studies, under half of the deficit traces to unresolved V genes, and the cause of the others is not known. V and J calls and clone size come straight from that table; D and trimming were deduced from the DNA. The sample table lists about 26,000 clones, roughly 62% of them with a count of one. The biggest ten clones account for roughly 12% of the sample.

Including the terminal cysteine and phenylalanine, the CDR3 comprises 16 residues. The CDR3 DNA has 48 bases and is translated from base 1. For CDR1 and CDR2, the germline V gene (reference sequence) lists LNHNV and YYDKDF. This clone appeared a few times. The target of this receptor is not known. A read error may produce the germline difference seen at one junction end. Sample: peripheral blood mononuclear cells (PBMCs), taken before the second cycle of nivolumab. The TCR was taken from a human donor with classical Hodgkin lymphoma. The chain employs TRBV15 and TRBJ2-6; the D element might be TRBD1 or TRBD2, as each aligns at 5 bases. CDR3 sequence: CATSREGWAGANVLTF. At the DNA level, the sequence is TGTGCCACCAGCCGAGAGGGGTGGGCTGGGGCCAACGTCCTGACTTTC.